What follows are 5 T cell receptor beta chains derived from one specimen sequenced in a study of cytomegalovirus exposure and HLA in healthy donors. In the PCR, 60 Vbeta and 13 Jbeta primers were used. Assay used: immunoSEQ multiplex PCR; TCRdb lists only in-frame clones, some missing. In the table there are 45,000 to 60,000 clones, roughly 76% of which are singletons. The sample comprised PBMCs. Receptors were obtained from a man in his thirties or forties in good health and CMV-seronegative.

This chain joins TRBV6-5 and TRBJ2-3; D is possibly TRBD1 (6 bases). Germline V CDR1 and CDR2: MNHEY, SVGAGI. Trimming pared 2 bases from V and 1 base from J, leaving 13 bases between. The CDR3 consists of 16 residues. The CDR3 DNA reads TGTGCCAGCAGTTACGAACAGGGTAGACGCACAGATACGCAGTATTTT. This encodes CASSYEQGRRTDTQYF.

The V call is TRBV30, the J call TRBJ2-3; 11 bases are shared with TRBD2. The trim removed 1 base at V and 2 bases at J, leaving 8 bases unmatched. This CDR3 has 17 amino acids. Germline CDR1 GTSNPN, CDR2 SVGIG (reference sequence). The CDR3 DNA reads as TGTGCCTGGAGTGGATCACTAGCGGGAGTCCTCACAGATACGCAGTATTTT. This encodes CAWSGSLAGVLTDTQYF. The whole variable domain, filled in from reference TRBV30 and TRBJ2-3, reads SQTIHQWPATLVQPVGSPLSLECTVEGTSNPNLYWYRQAAGRGLQLLFYSVGIGQISSEVPQNLSASRPQDRQFILSSKKLLLSDSGFYLCAWSGSLAGVLTDTQYFGPGTRLTVL.

J is TRBJ2-3 and V is TRBV29-1; 8 bases agree with TRBD1. V lost 7 bases to trimming and J lost 7 bases; unmatched junction nucleotides: 4. Looked up from germline, CDR1 is SQVTM and CDR2 is ANQGSEA. This CDR3 has 11 residues. CDR3 loop: CSGGQVYTQYF. The CDR3 DNA reads TGCAGCGGGGGACAGGTTTATACGCAGTATTTT.

This clone was counted a few times. The chain employs TRBV2 and TRBJ1-1, with D unresolved. Trimming took off 5 bases at V and 1 base at J, with 5 bases between the two ends. The CDR3 has 12 amino acids. Looked up from germline, CDR1 is SNHLY and CDR2 is FYNNEI. The CDR3 loop is CASSQQNTEAFF. The CDR3 coding sequence is TGTGCCAGCAGTCAACAGAACACTGAAGCTTTCTTT.

This clone was seen more than once but under ten times. This chain connects TRBV30 to TRBJ2-4; 12 bases line up with TRBD1. Germline trimming cut 0 bases from V and 0 bases from J; bases unmatched to any gene: 12. CDR1 is GTSNPN and CDR2 is SVGIG in the germline V gene (reference sequence). The CDR3 totals 20 residues. CDR3 sequence: CAWSVAPGQGASIAKNIQYF. In nucleotides, the CDR3 is TGTGCCTGGAGTGTAGCGCCGGGACAGGGGGCCTCCATAGCCAAAAACATTCAGTACTTC.